This record looks at one T cell receptor beta chain sequence and its context. Its antigen remains unidentified. This sample was taken from a study of cytotoxic CD8 clonotypes in ibrutinib-treated CLL. Study background: 24 partial and 2 complete responses; at median roughly 68 months, about 14 remitted, about twelve progressed. Response samples were taken after a median of around 11 months on treatment, range 6 to 36. Whole-study results and caveats: Baseline-level clonality went beyond age-matched healthy donors and moved in step with circulating CD8+ T-cell counts.

Using immunoSEQ multiplex PCR, the repertoire was profiled, and TCRdb retains in-frame clones only, with some absent. The table has 90,000 to 100,000 clones, more than 75% seen once. Germline trimming cut 5 bases from V and 5 bases from J; bases unmatched to any gene: 8. This CDR3 has 15 amino acids. CDR1 MNHEY and CDR2 SMNVEV come from the germline V gene (reference sequence). The receptor comes from a human donor with chronic lymphocytic leukemia. This specimen consisted of PBMCs, obtained after 12 months of ibrutinib treatment. This chain links TRBV27 with TRBJ2-2; the match to TRBD1 covers 7 bases. Written as DNA, the CDR3 is TGTGCCAGCAGTAACCCGACAGGGTGGACCGGGGAGCTGTTTTTT. This sequence encodes CASSNPTGWTGELFF.